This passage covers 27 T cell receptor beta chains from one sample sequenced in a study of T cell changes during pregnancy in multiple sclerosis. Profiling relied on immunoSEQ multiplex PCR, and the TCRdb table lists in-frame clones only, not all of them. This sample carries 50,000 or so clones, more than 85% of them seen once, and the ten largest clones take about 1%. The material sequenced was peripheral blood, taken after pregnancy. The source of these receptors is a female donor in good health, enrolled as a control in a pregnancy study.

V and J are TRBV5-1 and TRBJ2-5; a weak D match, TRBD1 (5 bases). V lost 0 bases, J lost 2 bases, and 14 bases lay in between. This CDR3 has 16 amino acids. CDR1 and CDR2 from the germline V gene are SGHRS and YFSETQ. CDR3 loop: CASSLASGSTQETQYF. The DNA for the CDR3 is TGCGCCAGCAGCTTGGCCTCAGGGTCTACACAAGAGACCCAGTACTTC.

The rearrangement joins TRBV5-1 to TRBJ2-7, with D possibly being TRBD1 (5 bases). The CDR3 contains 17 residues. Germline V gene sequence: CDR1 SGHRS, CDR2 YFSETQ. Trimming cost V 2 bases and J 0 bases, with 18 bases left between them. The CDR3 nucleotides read TGCGCCAGCAGCTTCGTCAAAGGGGTCCTATACTCCTACGAGCAGTACTTC. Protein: CASSFVKGVLYSYEQYF.

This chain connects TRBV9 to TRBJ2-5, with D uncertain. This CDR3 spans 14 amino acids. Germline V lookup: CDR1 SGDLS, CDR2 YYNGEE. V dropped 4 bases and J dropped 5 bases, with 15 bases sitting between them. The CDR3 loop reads CASSPRSGGETQYF. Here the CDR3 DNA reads TGTGCCAGCAGCCCCCGATCGGGTGGGGAGACCCAGTACTTC.

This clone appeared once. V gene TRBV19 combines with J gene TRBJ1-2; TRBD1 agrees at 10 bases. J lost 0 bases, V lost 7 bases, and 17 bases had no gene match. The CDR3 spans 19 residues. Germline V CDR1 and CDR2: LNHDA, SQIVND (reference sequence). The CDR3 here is CASNLGTGEARQANYGYTF. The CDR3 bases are TGTGCCAGTAACCTCGGGACAGGGGAGGCAAGGCAAGCTAACTATGGCTACACCTTC.

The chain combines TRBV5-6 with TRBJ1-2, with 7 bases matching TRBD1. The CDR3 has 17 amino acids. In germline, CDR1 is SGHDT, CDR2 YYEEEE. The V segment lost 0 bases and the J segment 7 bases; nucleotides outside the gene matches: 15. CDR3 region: CASSLALSQGVFGGYTF. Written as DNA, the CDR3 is TGTGCCAGCAGCTTGGCTCTTTCGCAGGGGGTGTTTGGTGGCTACACCTTC. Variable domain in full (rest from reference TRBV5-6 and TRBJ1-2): DAGVTQSPTHLIKTRGQQVTLRCSPKSGHDTVSWYQQALGQGPQFIFQYYEEEERQRGNFPDRFSGHQFPNYSSELNVNALLLGDSALYLCASSLALSQGVFGGYTFGSGTRLTVV.

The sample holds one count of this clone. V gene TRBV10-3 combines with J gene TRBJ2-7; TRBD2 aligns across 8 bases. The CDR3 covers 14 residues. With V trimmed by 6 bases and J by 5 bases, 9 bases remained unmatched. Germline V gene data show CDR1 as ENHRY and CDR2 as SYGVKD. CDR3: CAISLAGAPNEQYF. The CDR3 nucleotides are TGTGCCATCAGCCTAGCGGGTGCCCCAAACGAGCAGTACTTC.

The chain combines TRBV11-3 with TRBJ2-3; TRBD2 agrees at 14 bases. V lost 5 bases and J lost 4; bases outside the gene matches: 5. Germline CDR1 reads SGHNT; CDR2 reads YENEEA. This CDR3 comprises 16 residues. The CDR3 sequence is CASSLGLAGGADTQYF. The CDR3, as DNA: TGTGCCAGCAGCCTCGGACTAGCGGGGGGCGCAGATACGCAGTATTTT.

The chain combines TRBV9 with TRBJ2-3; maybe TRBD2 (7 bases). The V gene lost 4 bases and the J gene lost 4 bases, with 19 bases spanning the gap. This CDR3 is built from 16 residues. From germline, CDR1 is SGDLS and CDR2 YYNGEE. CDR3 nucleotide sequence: TGTGCCAGCAGCCCGGCCTTCAGGGGAGGGGCAGATACGCAGTATTTT. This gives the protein CASSPAFRGGADTQYF.

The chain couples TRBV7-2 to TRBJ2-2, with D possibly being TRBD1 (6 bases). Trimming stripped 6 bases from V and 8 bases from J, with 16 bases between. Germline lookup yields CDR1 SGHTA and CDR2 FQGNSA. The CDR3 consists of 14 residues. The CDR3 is CASSLPSGVGELFF. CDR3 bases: TGTGCCAGCAGTCTTCCTTCAGGGGTTGGGGAGCTGTTTTTT.

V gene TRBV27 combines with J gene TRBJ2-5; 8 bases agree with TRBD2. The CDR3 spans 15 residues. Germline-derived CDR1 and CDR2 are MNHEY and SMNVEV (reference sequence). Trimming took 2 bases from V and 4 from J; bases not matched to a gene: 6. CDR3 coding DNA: TGTGCCAGCAGTTTAGATTGGAGCGGGGGAGAGACCCAGTACTTC. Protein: CASSLDWSGGETQYF.

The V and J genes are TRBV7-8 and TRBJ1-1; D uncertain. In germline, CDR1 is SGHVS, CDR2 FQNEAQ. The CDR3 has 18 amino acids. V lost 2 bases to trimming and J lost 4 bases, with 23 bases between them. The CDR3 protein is CASSLRENSPFTSTEAFF. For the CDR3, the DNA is TGTGCCAGCAGCTTACGGGAGAACAGCCCCTTTACCTCCACTGAAGCTTTCTTT.

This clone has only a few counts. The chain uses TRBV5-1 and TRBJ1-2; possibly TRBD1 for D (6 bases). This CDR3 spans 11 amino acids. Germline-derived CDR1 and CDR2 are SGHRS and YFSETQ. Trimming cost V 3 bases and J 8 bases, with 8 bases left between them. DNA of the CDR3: TGCGCCAGCAGCTCACAGGGAGGCTACACCTTC. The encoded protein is CASSSQGGYTF.

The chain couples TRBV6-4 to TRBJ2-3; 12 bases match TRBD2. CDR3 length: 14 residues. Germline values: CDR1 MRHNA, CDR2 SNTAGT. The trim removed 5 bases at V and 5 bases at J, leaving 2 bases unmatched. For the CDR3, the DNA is TGTGCCAGCAGTCCTAGCGGGGGGGAAGATACGCAGTATTTT. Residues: CASSPSGGEDTQYF.

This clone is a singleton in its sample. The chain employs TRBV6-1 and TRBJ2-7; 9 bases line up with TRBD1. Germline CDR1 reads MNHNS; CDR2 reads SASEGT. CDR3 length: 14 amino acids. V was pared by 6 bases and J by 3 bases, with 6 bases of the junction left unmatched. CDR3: CASSAGTGSYEQYF. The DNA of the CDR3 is TGTGCCAGCAGCGCCGGGACAGGGAGCTACGAGCAGTACTTC.

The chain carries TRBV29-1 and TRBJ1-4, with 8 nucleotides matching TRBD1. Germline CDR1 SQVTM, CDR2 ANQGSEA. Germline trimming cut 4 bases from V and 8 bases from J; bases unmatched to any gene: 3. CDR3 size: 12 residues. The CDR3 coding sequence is TGCAGCGTTGCAGGGGGCAGAGAAAAACTGTTTTTT. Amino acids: CSVAGGREKLFF. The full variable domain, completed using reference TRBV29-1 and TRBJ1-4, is SAVISQKPSRDICQRGTSLTIQCQVDSQVTMMFWYRQQPGQSLTLIATANQGSEATYESGFVIDKFPISRPNLTFSTLTVSNMSPEDSSIYLCSVAGGREKLFFGSGTQLSVL.

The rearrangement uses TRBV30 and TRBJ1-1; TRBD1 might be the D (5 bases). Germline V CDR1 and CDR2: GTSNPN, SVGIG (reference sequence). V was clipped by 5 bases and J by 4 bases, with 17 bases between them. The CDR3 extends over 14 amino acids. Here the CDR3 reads CAWGRGAGGTEAFF. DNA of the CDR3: TGTGCCTGGGGTCGCGGGGCGGGTGGCACTGAAGCTTTCTTT.

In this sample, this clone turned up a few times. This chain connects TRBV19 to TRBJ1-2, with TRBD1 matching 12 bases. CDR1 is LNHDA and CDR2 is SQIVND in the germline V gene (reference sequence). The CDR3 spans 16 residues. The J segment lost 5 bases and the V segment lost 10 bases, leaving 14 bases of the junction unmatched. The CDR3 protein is CATVPGQGASMYGYTF. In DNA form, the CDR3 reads TGTGCCACCGTGCCGGGACAGGGGGCGTCGATGTATGGCTACACCTTC.

The CDR3 coding sequence is TGCGCCAGCAGCCTGTTGCTAGCGGGACGCTACAATGAGCAGTTCTTC. Translation gives CASSLLLAGRYNEQFF. The rearrangement uses TRBV5-1 and TRBJ2-1, with 9 nucleotides matching TRBD2. Germline assignment: CDR1 SGHRS and CDR2 YFSETQ. Germline trimming cut 4 bases from V and 3 bases from J; bases unmatched to any gene: 8. The CDR3 sequence is 16 residues long.

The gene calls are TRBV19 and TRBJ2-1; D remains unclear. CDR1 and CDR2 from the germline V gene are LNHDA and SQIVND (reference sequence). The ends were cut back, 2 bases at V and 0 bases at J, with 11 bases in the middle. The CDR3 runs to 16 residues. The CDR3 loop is CASSIMAISSYNEQFF. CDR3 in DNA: TGTGCCAGTAGTATAATGGCAATAAGCTCCTACAATGAGCAGTTCTTC.

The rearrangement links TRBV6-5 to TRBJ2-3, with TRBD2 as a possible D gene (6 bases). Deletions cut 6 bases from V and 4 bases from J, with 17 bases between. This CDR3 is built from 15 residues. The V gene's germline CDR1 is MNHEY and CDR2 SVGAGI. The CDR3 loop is CASRRRLAIADTQYF. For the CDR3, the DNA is TGTGCCAGCAGACGCCGTCTAGCGATCGCAGATACGCAGTATTTT.

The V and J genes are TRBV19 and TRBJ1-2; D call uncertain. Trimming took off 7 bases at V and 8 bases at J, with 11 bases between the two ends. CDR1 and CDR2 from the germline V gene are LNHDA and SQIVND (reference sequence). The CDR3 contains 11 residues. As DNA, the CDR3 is TGTGCCAGTAAGTCAGGTGGCGGCTACACCTTC. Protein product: CASKSGGGYTF.

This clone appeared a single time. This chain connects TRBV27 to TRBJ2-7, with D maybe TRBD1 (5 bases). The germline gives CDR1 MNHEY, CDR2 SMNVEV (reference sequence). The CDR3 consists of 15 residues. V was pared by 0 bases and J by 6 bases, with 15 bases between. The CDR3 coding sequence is TGTGCCAGCAGTTTATCAGCTCAGGGTGGCGTCGAGCAGTACTTC. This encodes CASSLSAQGGVEQYF.

Here the CDR3 DNA reads TGCGCCAGCAGCCAACCGCGGGAAGGTTCCCCCCACGAGCAGTACTTC. It is translated as CASSQPREGSPHEQYF. The V and J genes are TRBV4-1 and TRBJ2-7; a possible D gene is TRBD2 (6 bases). The V gene's germline CDR1 is MGHRA and CDR2 YSYEKL. This CDR3 spans 16 amino acids. V lost 2 bases, J lost 5 bases, and 19 bases lay in between.

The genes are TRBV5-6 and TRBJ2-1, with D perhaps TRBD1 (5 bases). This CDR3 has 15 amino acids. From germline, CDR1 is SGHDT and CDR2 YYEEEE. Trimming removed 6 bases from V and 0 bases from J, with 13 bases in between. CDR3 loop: CASTPGPSSYNEQFF. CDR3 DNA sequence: TGTGCCAGCACTCCAGGGCCCAGCTCCTACAATGAGCAGTTCTTC. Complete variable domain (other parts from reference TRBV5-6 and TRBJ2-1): DAGVTQSPTHLIKTRGQQVTLRCSPKSGHDTVSWYQQALGQGPQFIFQYYEEEERQRGNFPDRFSGHQFPNYSSELNVNALLLGDSALYLCASTPGPSSYNEQFFGPGTRLTVL.

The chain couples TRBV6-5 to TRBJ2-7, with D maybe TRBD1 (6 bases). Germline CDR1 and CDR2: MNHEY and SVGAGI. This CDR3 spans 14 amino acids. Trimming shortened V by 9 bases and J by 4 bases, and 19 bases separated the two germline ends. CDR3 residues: CARKGDGRQYEQYF. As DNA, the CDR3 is TGTGCCAGGAAGGGGGATGGCCGGCAGTACGAGCAGTACTTC.

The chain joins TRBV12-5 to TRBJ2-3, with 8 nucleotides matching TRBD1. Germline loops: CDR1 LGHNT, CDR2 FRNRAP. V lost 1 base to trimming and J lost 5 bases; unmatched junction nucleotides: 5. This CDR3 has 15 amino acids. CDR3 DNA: TGTGCTAGTGGTTTGGGTCAGGGGGCGAGAGATACGCAGTATTTT. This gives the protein CASGLGQGARDTQYF.

The CDR3 protein is CASSGNRGQGTDTQYF. CDR3 sequence (DNA): TGTGCCAGCAGTGGAAACAGGGGGCAAGGAACAGATACGCAGTATTTT. This sequence joins TRBV27 and TRBJ2-3; 9 bases are shared with TRBD1. This CDR3 contains 16 residues. With V trimmed by 5 bases and J by 3 bases, 9 bases remained unmatched. CDR1 is MNHEY, CDR2 SMNVEV, per germline (reference sequence).